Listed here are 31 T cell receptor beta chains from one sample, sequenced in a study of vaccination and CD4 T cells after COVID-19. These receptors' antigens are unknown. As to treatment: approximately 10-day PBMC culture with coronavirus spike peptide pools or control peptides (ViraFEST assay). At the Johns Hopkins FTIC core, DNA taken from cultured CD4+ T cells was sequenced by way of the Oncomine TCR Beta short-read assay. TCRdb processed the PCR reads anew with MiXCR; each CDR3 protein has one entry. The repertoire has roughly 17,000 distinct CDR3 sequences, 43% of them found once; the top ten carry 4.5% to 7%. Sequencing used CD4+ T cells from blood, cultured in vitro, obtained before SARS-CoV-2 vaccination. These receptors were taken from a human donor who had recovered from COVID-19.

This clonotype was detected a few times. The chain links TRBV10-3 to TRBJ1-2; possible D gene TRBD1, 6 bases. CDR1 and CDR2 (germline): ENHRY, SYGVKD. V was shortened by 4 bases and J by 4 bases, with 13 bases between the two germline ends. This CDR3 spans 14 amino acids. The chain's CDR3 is CAISGVNRVYGYTF. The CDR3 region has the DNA TGTGCCATCAGTGGAGTAAACAGGGTCTATGGCTACACCTTC.

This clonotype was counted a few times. CDR3 in DNA: TGTGCCAGCAGTGACGACAGGGCCTATGGCTACACCTTC. It codes for CASSDDRAYGYTF. V usage is TRBV25-1 and J usage is TRBJ1-2; 7 nucleotides agree with TRBD1. The germline CDR1 and CDR2 sequences are MGHDK and SYGVNS. The J segment lost 4 bases and the V segment lost 3 bases, leaving 2 bases of the junction unmatched. The CDR3 is 13 residues long.

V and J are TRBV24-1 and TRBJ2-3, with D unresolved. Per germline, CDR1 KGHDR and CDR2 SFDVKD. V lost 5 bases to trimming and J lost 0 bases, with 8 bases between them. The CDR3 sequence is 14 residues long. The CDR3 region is CATSGIGSTDTQYF. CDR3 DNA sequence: TGTGCCACCAGTGGGATCGGGAGCACAGATACGCAGTATTTT.

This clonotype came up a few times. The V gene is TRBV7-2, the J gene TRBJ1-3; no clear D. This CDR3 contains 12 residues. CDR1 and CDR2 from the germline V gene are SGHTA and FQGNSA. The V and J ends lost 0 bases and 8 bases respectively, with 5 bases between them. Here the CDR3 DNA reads TGTGCCAGCAGCTTAGCTGGTTACACCATATATTTT. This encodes CASSLAGYTIYF.

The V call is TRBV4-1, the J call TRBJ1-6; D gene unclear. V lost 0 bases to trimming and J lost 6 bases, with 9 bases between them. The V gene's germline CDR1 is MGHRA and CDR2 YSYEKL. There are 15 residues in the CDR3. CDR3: CASSQDGFANSPLHF. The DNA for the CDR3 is TGCGCCAGCAGCCAAGATGGGTTCGCTAATTCACCCCTCCACTTT.

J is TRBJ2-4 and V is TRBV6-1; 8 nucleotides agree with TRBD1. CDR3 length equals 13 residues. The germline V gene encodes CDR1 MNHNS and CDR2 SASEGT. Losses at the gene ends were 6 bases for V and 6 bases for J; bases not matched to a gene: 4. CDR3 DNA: TGTGCCAGCAGCGGACAGGGATCAAACATTCAGTACTTC. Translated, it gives CASSGQGSNIQYF.

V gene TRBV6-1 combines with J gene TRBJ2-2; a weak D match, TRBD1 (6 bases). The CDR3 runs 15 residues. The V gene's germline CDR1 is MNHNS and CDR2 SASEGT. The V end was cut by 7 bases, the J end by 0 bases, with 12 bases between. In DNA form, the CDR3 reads TGTGCCAGCACTCCGACAGGCACGAACACCGGGGAGCTGTTTTTT. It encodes CASTPTGTNTGELFF.

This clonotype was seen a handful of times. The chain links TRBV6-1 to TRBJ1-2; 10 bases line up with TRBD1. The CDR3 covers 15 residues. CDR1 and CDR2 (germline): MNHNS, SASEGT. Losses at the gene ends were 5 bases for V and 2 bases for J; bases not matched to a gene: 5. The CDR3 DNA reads TGTGCCAGCAGTCGCCCGGGACAGGGGAACTATGGCTACACCTTC. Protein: CASSRPGQGNYGYTF.

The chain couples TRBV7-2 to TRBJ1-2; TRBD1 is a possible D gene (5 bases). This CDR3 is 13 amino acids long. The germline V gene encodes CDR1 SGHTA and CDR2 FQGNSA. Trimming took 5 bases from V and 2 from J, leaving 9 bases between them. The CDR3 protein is CASSPGDNYGYTF. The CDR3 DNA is TGTGCCAGCAGCCCGGGGGACAACTATGGCTACACCTTC. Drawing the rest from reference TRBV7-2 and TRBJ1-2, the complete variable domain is GAGVSQSPSNKVTEKGKDVELRCDPISGHTALYWYRQSLGQGLEFLIYFQGNSAPDKSGLPSDRFSAERTGGSVSTLTIQRTQQEDSAVYLCASSPGDNYGYTFGSGTRLTVV.

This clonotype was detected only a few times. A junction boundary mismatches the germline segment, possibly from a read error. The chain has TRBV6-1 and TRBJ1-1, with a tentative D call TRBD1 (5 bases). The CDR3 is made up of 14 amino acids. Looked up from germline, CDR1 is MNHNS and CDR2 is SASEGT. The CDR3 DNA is TGTGCCAGCAGTGCGGGACCGGGAAGGACTGGAGCTTTCTTT. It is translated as CASSAGPGRTGAFF.

For the CDR3, the DNA is TGTGCCAGCAGTGATTCCTGGGGTAGGAACTATGGCTACACCTTC. Translation gives CASSDSWGRNYGYTF. The chain carries TRBV12-3 or TRBV12-4 and TRBJ1-2; no reliable D call. The CDR3 totals 15 residues. V lost 5 bases, J lost 2 bases, and 15 bases lay in between.

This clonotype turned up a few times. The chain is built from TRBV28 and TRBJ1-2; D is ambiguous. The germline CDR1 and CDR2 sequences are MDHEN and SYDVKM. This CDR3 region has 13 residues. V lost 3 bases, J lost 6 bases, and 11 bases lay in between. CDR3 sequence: CASSLSWEDGYTF. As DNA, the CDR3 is TGTGCCAGCAGTTTGAGTTGGGAGGATGGCTACACCTTC.

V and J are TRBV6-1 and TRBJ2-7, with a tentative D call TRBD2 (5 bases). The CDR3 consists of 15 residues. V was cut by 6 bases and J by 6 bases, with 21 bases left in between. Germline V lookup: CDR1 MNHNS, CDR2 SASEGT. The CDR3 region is CASRAAGVGVVEQYF. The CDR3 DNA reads TGTGCCAGCAGGGCCGCCGGGGTCGGGGTGGTCGAGCAGTACTTC.

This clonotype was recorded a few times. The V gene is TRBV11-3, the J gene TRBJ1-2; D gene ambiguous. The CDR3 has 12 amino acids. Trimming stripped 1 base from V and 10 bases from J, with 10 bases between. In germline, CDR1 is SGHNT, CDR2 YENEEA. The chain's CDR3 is CASSLGAVDYTF. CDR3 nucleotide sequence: TGTGCCAGCAGCTTAGGTGCAGTTGACTACACCTTC.

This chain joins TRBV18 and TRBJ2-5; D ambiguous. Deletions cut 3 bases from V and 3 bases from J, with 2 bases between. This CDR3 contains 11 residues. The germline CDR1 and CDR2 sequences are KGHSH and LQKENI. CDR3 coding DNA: TGTGCCAGCTCACCCGAAGAGACCCAGTACTTC. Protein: CASSPEETQYF.

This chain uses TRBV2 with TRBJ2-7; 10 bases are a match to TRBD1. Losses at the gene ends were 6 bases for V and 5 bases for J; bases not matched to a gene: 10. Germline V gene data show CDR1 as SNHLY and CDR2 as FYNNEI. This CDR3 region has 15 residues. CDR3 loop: CASSRDRGPTHEQYF. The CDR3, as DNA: TGTGCCAGCAGCCGGGACAGGGGACCCACCCACGAGCAGTACTTC. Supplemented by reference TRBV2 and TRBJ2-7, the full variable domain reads EPEVTQTPSHQVTQMGQEVILRCVPISNHLYFYWYRQILGQKVEFLVSFYNNEISEKSEIFDDQFSVERPDGSNFTLKIRSTKLEDSAMYFCASSRDRGPTHEQYFGPGTRLTVT.

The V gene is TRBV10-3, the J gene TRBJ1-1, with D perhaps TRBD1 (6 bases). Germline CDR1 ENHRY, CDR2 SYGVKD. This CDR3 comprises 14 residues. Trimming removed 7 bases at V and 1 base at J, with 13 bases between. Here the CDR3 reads CAITDRSGNTEAFF. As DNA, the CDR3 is TGTGCCATCACCGACAGGTCGGGGAACACTGAAGCTTTCTTT.

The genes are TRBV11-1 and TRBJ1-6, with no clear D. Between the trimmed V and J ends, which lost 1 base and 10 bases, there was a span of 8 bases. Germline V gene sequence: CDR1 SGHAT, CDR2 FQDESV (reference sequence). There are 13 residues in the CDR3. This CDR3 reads CASSLVKASPLHF. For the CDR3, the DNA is TGTGCCAGCAGCTTAGTGAAAGCGTCACCCCTCCACTTT.

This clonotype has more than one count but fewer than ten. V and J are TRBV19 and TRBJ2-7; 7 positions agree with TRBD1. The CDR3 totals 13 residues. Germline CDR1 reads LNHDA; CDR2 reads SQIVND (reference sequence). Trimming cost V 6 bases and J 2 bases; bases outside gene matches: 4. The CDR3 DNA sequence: TGTGCCAGTAGAATGACAGGGACCTACGAGCAGTACTTC. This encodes CASRMTGTYEQYF.

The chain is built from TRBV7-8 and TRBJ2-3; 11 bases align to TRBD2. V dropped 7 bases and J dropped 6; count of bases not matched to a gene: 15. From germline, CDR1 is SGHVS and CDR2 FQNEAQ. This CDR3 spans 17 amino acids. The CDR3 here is CASNRLAGNTPPDTQYF. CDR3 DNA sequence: TGTGCCAGCAACCGACTAGCGGGGAATACCCCCCCCGATACGCAGTATTTT.

The CDR3 nucleotides read TGTGCCAGCAGCGTCCTGGGACAGGGGGCGGAGGGTGAGCAGTTCTTC. Its translation: CASSVLGQGAEGEQFF. The chain links TRBV6-1 to TRBJ2-1; TRBD1 matches 12 bases. The V segment lost 6 bases and the J segment 9 bases; nucleotides outside the gene matches: 12. CDR1 is MNHNS and CDR2 is SASEGT in the germline V gene. The CDR3 spans 16 residues.

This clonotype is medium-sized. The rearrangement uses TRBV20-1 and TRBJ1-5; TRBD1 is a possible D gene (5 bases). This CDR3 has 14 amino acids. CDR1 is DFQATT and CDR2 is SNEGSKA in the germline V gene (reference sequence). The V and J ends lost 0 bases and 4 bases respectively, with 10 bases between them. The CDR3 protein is CSAREGRGNQPQHF. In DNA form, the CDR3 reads TGCAGTGCTAGAGAGGGTAGGGGTAATCAGCCCCAGCATTTT.

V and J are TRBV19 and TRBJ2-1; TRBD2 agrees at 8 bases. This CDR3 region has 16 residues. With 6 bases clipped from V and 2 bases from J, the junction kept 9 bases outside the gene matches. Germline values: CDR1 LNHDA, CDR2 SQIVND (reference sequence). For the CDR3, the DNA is TGTGCCAGTAGCCGAAGAAGCGGGAGCACCTACAATGAGCAGTTCTTC. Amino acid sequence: CASSRRSGSTYNEQFF.

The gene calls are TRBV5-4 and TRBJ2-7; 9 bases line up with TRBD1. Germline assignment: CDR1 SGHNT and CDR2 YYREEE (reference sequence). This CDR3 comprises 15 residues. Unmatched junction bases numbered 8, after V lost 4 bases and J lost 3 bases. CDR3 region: CASSNYRDRDYEQYF. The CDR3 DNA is TGTGCCAGCAGCAACTACCGGGACAGGGACTACGAGCAGTACTTC.

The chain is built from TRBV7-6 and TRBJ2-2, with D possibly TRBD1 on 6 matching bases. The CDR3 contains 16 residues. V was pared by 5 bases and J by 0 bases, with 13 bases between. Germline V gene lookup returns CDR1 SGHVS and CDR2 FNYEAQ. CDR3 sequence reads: CASSPMGHSNTGELFF. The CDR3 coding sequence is TGTGCCAGCAGCCCCATGGGACACTCGAACACCGGGGAGCTGTTTTTT.

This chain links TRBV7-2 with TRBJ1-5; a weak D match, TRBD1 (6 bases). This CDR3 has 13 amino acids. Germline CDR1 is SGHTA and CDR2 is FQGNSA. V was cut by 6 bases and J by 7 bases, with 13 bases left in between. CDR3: CASSFTGYQPQHF. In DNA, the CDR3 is TGTGCCAGCAGTTTCACAGGGTACCAGCCCCAGCATTTT.

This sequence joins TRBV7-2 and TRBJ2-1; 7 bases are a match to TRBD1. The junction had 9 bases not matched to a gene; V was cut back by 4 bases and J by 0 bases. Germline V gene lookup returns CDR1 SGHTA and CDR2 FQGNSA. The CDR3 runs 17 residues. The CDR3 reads CASSSPPGGSSYNEQFF. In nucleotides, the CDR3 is TGTGCCAGCAGCTCTCCTCCAGGGGGTAGCTCCTACAATGAGCAGTTCTTC.

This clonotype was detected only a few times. The CDR3 nucleotides are TGTGCCAGCAGTAACACAGGGGCGATGAACACTGAAGCTTTCTTT. Amino acid sequence: CASSNTGAMNTEAFF. The chain combines TRBV28 with TRBJ1-1; 7 bases are shared with TRBD1. V was pared by 5 bases and J by 0 bases, with 6 bases of the junction left unmatched. CDR3 length: 15 amino acids. Germline-derived CDR1 and CDR2 are MDHEN and SYDVKM.

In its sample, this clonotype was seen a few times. The chain's CDR3 is CASSFGGRGRETQYF. The CDR3 bases are TGTGCCAGCAGCTTCGGCGGGAGAGGGAGGGAGACCCAGTACTTC. The chain carries TRBV7-9 and TRBJ2-5; TRBD2 matches at 7 bases. CDR1 and CDR2 from the germline V gene are SEHNR and FQNEAQ (reference sequence). The V gene end was trimmed by 3 bases and the J gene end by 5 bases; junction bases not matched to a gene: 9. CDR3 size: 15 residues.

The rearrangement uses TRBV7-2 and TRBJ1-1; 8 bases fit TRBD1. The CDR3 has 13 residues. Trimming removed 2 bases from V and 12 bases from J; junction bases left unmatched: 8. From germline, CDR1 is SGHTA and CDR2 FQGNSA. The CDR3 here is CASSLWSGDRTFF. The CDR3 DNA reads TGTGCCAGCAGCTTATGGTCAGGGGACAGGACTTTCTTT. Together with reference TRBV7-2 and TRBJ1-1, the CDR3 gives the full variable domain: GAGVSQSPSNKVTEKGKDVELRCDPISGHTALYWYRQSLGQGLEFLIYFQGNSAPDKSGLPSDRFSAERTGGSVSTLTIQRTQQEDSAVYLCASSLWSGDRTFFGQGTRLTVV.

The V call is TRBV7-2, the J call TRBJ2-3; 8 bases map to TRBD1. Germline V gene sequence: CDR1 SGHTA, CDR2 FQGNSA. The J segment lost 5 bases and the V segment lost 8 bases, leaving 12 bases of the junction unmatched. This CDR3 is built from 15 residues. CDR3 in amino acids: CASRHPTGGVDTQYF. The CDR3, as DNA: TGTGCCAGCCGACATCCCACAGGGGGTGTAGATACGCAGTATTTT.